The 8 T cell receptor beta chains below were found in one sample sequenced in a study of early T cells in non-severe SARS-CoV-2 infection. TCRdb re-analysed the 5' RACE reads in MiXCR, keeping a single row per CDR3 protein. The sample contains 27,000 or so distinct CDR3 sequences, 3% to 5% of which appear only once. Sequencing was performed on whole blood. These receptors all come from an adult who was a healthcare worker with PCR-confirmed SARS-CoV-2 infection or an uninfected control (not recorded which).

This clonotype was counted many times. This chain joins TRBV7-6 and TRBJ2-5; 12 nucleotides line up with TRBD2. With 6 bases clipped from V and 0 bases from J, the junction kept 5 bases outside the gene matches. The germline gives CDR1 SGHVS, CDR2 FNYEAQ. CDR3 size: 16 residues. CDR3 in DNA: TGTGCCAGCAGTAATGGACTAGCGGGGTACCAAGAGACCCAGTACTTC. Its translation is CASSNGLAGYQETQYF.

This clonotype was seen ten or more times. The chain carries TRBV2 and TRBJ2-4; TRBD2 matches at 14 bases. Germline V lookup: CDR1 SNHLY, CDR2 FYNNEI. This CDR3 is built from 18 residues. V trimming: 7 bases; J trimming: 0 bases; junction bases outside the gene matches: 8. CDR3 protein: CASNIVGLAGGAKNIQYF. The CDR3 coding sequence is TGTGCCAGCAACATCGTCGGACTAGCGGGAGGAGCCAAAAACATTCAGTACTTC.

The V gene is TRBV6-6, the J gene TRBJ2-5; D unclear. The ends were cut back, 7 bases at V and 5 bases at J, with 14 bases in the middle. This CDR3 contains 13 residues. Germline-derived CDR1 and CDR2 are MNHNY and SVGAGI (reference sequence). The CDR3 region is CASNQATRETQYF. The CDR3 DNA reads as TGTGCCAGCAACCAGGCCACGAGGGAGACCCAGTACTTC.

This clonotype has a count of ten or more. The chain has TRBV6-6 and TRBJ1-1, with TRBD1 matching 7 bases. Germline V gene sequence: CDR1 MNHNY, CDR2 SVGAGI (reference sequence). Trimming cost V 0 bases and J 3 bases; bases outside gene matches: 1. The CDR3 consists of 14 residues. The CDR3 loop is CASSYSDRDTEAFF. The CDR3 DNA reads TGTGCCAGCAGTTACTCCGACAGGGACACTGAAGCTTTCTTT.

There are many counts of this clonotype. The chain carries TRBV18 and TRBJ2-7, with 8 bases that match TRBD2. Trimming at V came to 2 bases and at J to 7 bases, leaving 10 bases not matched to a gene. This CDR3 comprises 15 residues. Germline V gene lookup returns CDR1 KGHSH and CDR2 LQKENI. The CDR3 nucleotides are TGTGCCAGCTCACCAAACGCAGCGGGGGCGGGTGAGCAGTACTTC. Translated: CASSPNAAGAGEQYF. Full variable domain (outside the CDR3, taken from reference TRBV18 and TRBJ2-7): NAGVMQNPRHLVRRRGQEARLRCSPMKGHSHVYWYRQLPEEGLKFMVYLQKENIIDESGMPKERFSAEFPKEGPSILRIQQVVRGDSAAYFCASSPNAAGAGEQYFGPGTRLTVT.

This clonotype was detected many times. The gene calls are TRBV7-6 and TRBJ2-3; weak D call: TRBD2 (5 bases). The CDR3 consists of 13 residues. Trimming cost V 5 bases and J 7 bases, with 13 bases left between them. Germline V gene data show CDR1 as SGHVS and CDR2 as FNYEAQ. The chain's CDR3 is CASSRWEQNTQYF. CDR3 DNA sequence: TGTGCCAGCAGCCGGTGGGAGCAAAATACGCAGTATTTT.

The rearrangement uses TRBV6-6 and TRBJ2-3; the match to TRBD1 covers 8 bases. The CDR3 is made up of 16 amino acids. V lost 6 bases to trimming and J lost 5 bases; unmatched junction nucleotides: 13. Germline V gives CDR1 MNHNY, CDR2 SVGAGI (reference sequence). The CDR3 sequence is CASSPRGRAAGDTQYF. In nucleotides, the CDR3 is TGTGCCAGCAGCCCCAGGGGGCGGGCCGCAGGAGATACGCAGTATTTT.

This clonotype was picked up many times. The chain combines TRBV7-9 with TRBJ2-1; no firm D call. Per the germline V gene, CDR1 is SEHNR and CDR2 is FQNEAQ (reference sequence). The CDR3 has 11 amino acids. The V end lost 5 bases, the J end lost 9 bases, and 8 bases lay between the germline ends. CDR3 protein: CASSPPLEQFF. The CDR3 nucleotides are TGTGCCAGCAGCCCCCCTCTTGAGCAGTTCTTC.